This entry features one TCR beta chain sequence. As yet, its antigen is unknown. These data belong to a study of siplizumab effects on memory and regulatory T cells. CDR1 SGHAT and CDR2 FQNNGV come from the germline V gene. The CDR3 spans 14 residues. Trimming removed 2 bases at V and 1 base at J, with 5 bases between. Findings and limits, study-wide: Significant reduction of alloreactive sequences traceable to unstimulated CD4+ memory cells was observed with siplizumab. The study found that mappable alloreactive CD4+ clones averaged around 72% Treg-derived with siplizumab and over 25% in controls. No more than a minor fraction of alloreactive clones could be traced back to unstimulated subsets.

Each sample had around 9.1 x 10^4 TCR templates assayed. Assay: immunoSEQ multiplex PCR; the TCRdb copy retains only in-frame clones and omits some. Seen here are about 120,000 clones, about 95% observed once, and the top ten hold 1.5% to 2%. Source material: non-Treg CD4+ T cells sorted from blood. The sequence was obtained from a human donor in good health. V and J are TRBV11-2 and TRBJ2-2; D ambiguous. CDR3 in amino acids: CASSLWLNTGELFF. The CDR3 region has the DNA TGTGCCAGCAGCTTATGGTTGAACACCGGGGAGCTGTTTTTT.